This section outlines one T cell receptor beta chain sequence together with its context. Per the study methods: Reference gene primer amplification in the assay estimated nucleated cell counts. TCRdb keeps only in-frame clones here, not all; method: immunoSEQ multiplex PCR. The V and J calls and the clone size are those of that table, but D and trimming were determined from the DNA. The sample contains approximately 38,000 clones, over 80% of which appear only once. These data belong to a study of blood T cell repertoires in COVID-19. The wider study: Specimens from acute and convalescent COVID-19 originated in the United States, Italy and Spain. PBMCs, B-cell-depleted T cells, or T cells were the source of the cDNA or gDNA that made up the material.

V dropped 4 bases and J dropped 4 bases, with 16 bases sitting between them. Germline V gene lookup returns CDR1 SGHTA and CDR2 FQGNSA. This CDR3 contains 16 residues. The sample consisted of peripheral blood. This chain connects TRBV7-2 to TRBJ2-2; D is ambiguous. The TCR sequence derives from a man aged 50-60 years with active or convalescent COVID-19. CDR3 nucleotide sequence: TGTGCCAGCAGCTCAGGCAGAAGCCTCCTCACCGGGGAGCTGTTTTTT. Its protein product is CASSSGRSLLTGELFF.